This record looks at one T cell receptor (beta chain) sequence and its context. Its antigen is currently unknown. This entry belongs to a study of regulatory T cells in long-lasting Graves disease. Overall study: Freshly diagnosed Graves' patients had used antithyroid drugs for under 3 months.

Time point described: newly diagnosed GD, antithyroid drugs for less than 3 months. From PBMCs, RNA was extracted and then used to make the TCR library. Study-wide results and caveats: The researchers studied only peripheral blood, not thyroid tissue.

According to the study, TCR beta libraries were built with iRepertoire HTBI primers and CDR3-region Arm-PCR. TCRdb reanalysed the multiplex PCR reads using MiXCR and keeps one entry per CDR3 protein. The top ten clones hold about 7.6% of a sample with about 430,000 distinct CDR3 sequences, 15% of them seen once. The sample was also reused in another study, on T cells in Graves' hyperthyroidism and ophthalmopathy.

This clonotype originated in a woman aged 40-49 years with Graves disease. The sample was peripheral blood mononuclear cells (PBMCs), taken at new diagnosis, from a patient treated with antithyroid drugs.

For the CDR3, the DNA is TGTGCCATCAGTGAAAGGGAGGCCCTCAGAGAGACCCAGTACTTC. It specifies CAISEREALRETQYF. This chain connects TRBV10-3 to TRBJ2-5; tentative D call: TRBD2 (6 bases). V dropped 3 bases and J dropped 4 bases, with 15 bases sitting between them. There are 15 residues in the CDR3. Per germline, CDR1 ENHRY and CDR2 SYGVKD.